The sequence of this T cell receptor beta chain was determined in a study of blood T cell repertoires in COVID-19. Method: immunoSEQ multiplex PCR; TCRdb's copy keeps in-frame clones and lacks some. The sample records 180,000 or so clones, 70% to 85% being singletons. The CDR3 has 13 amino acids. The V gene lost 1 base and the J gene lost 10 bases, with 12 bases spanning the gap. Germline V CDR1 and CDR2: SGDLS, YYNGEE. The sequenced sample consisted of peripheral blood. This TCR derives from a woman aged 80 or over with acute or convalescent COVID-19. The chain employs TRBV9 and TRBJ2-1; D might be TRBD1 (5 bases). CDR3 region: CASSVYGAGEQFF. The CDR3 nucleotides are TGTGCCAGCAGCGTATATGGGGCAGGCGAGCAGTTCTTC. Full variable domain (rest looked up from reference TRBV9 and TRBJ2-1): DSGVTQTPKHLITATGQRVTLRCSPRSGDLSVYWYQQSLDQGLQFLIQYYNGEERAKGNILERFSAQQFPDLHSELNLSSLELGDSALYFCASSVYGAGEQFFGPGTRLTVL.